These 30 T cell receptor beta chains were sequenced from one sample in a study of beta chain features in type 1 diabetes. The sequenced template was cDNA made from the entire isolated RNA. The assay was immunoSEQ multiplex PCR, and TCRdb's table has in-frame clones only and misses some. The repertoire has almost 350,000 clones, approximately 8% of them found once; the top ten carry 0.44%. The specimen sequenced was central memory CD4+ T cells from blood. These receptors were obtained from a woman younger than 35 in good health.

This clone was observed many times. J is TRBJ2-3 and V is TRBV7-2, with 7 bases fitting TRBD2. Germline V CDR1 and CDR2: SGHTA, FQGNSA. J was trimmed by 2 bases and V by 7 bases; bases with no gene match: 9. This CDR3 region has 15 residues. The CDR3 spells CASILSRESTDTQYF. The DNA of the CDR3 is TGTGCCAGCATCCTCTCGCGGGAGTCCACAGATACGCAGTATTTT.

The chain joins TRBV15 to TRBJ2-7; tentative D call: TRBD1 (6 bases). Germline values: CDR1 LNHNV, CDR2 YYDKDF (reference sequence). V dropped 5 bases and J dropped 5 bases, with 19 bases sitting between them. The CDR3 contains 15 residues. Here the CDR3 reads CATSAQGQGHDEQYF. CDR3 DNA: TGTGCCACCAGCGCCCAGGGGCAGGGCCATGACGAGCAGTACTTC.

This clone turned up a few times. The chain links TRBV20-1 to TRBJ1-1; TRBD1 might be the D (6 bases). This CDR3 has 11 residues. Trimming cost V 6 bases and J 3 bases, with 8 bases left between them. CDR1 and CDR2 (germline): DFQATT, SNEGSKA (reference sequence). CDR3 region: CSAGQYTEAFF. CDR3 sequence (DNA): TGCAGTGCCGGACAGTACACTGAAGCTTTCTTT.

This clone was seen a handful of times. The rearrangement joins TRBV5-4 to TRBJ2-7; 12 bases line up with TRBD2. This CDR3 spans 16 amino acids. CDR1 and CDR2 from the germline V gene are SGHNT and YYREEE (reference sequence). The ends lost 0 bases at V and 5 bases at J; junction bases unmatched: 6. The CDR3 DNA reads TGTGCCAGCAGCTTGGGACTAGCGGGAGTTTTTGACGAGCAGTACTTC. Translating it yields CASSLGLAGVFDEQYF.

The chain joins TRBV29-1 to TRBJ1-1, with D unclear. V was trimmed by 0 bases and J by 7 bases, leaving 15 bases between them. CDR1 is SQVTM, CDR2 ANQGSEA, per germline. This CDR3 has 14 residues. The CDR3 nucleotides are TGCAGCGTTGAAGATCGGCTGGGTCGTAGTGAAGCTTTCTTT. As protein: CSVEDRLGRSEAFF.

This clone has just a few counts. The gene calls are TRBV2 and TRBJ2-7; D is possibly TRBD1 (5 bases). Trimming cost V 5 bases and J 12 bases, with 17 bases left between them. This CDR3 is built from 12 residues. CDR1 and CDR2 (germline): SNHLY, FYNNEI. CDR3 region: CASSITGLQRYF. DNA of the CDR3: TGTGCCAGCAGTATTACAGGTCTTCAGCGGTACTTC.

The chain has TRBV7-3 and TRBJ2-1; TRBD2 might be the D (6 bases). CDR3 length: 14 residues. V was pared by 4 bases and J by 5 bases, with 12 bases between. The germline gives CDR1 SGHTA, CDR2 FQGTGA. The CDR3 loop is CASSSLTGDNEQFF. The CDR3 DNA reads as TGTGCCAGCAGCTCCTTGACGGGAGACAATGAGCAGTTCTTC.

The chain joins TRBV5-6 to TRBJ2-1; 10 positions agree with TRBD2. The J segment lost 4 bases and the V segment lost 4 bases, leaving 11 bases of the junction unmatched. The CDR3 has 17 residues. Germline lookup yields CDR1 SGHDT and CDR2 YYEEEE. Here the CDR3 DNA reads TGTGCCAGCAGCCCATATCCCGGGACTAGCGCATACAATGAGCAGTTCTTC. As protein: CASSPYPGTSAYNEQFF. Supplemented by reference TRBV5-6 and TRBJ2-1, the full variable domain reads DAGVTQSPTHLIKTRGQQVTLRCSPKSGHDTVSWYQQALGQGPQFIFQYYEEEERQRGNFPDRFSGHQFPNYSSELNVNALLLGDSALYLCASSPYPGTSAYNEQFFGPGTRLTVL.

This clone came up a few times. Here the CDR3 reads CASSDPGGLRELFF. In DNA form, the CDR3 reads TGTGCCAGCAGTGACCCTGGGGGGCTCCGGGAGCTGTTTTTT. The chain recombines TRBV28 with TRBJ2-2, with D tentatively TRBD1 or TRBD2 (6 bases each). The CDR3 runs to 14 residues. CDR1 is MDHEN and CDR2 is SYDVKM in the germline V gene. With 5 bases removed from V and 9 bases from J, the gap between germline ends came to 16 bases.

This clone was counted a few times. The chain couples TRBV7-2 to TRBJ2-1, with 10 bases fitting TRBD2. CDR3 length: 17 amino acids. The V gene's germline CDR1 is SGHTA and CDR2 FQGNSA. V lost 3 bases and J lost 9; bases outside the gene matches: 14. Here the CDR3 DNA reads TGTGCCAGCAGCTTTGACGTGGCTAGCGGGAGTCGAGGTGAGCAGTTCTTC. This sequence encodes CASSFDVASGSRGEQFF.

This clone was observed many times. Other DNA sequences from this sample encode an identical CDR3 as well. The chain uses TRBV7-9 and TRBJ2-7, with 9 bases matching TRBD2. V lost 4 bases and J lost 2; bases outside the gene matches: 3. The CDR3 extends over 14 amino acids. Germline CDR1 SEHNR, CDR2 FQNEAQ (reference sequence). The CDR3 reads CASSSTSGTYEQYF. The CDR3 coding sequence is TGTGCCAGCAGCTCGACTAGCGGAACCTACGAGCAGTACTTC.

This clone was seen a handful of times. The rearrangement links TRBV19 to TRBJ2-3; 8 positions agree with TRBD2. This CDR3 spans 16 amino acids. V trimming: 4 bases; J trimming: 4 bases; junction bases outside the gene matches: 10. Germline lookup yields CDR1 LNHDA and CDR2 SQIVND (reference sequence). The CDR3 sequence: CASSRREGQLSDTQYF. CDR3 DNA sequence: TGTGCCAGTAGTAGACGGGAGGGCCAGTTGTCAGATACGCAGTATTTT.

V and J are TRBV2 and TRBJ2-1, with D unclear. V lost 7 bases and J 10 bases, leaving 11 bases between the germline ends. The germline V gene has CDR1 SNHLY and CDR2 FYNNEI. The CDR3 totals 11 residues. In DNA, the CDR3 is TGTGCCAGCATAGCACTCGTAGAGCAGTTCTTC. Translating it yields CASIALVEQFF.

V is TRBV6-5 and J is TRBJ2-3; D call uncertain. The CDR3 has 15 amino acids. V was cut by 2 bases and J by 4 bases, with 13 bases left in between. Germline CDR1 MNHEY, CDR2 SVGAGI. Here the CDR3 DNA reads TGTGCCAGCAGTTACACGCTCGGGCGTCCAGATACGCAGTATTTT. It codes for CASSYTLGRPDTQYF.

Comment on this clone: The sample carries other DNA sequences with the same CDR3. The CDR3 region is CASSLNGGQETQYF. DNA for the CDR3: TGTGCCAGCAGCTTAAACGGGGGTCAAGAGACCCAGTACTTC. The chain is built from TRBV7-2 and TRBJ2-5; possible D gene TRBD2, 6 bases. Germline CDR1 is SGHTA and CDR2 is FQGNSA. The CDR3 loop spans 14 amino acids. The germline V and J ends were trimmed by 2 bases and 2 bases, with 9 bases remaining between them.

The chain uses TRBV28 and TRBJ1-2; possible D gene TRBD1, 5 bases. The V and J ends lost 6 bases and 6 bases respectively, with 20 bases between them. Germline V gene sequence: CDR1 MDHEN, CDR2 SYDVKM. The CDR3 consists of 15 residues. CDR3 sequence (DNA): TGTGCCAGCAGACTCGACCGGGACGGAGCTAATGGCTACACCTTC. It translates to CASRLDRDGANGYTF.

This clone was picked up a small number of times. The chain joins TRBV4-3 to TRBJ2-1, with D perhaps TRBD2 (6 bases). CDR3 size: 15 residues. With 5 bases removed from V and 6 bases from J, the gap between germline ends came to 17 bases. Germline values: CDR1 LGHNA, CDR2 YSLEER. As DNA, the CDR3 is TGCGCCAGCAGCTCTCTCCCAGGGAGGTTCAATGAGCAGTTCTTC. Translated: CASSSLPGRFNEQFF.

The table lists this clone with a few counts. CDR3 residues: CSVKERAGANVLTF. In DNA form, the CDR3 reads TGCAGCGTTAAGGAACGTGCTGGGGCCAACGTCCTGACTTTC. The chain uses TRBV29-1 and TRBJ2-6; D gene ambiguous. Trimming stripped 5 bases from V and 2 bases from J, with 10 bases between. The CDR3 covers 14 residues. Per germline, CDR1 SQVTM and CDR2 ANQGSEA.

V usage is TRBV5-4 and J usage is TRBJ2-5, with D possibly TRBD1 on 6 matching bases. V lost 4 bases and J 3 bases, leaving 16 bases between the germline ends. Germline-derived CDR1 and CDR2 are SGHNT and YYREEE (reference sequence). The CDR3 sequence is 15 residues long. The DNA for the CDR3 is TGTGCCAGCAGCCCCTCCGGGACACCTAAAGAGACCCAGTACTTC. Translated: CASSPSGTPKETQYF.

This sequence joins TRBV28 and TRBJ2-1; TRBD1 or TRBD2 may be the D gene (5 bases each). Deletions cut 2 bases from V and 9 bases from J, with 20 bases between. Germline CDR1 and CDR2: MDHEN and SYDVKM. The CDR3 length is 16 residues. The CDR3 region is CASSLGTPSLQAEQFF. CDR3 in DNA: TGTGCCAGCAGTTTAGGGACCCCCAGTCTACAGGCTGAGCAGTTCTTC.

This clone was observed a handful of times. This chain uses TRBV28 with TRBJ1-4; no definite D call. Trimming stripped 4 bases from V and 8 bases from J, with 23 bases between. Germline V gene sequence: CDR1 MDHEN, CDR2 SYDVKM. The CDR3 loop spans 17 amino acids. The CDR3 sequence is CASSYTWVRDGVEKLFF. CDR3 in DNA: TGTGCCAGCAGTTACACTTGGGTCCGGGATGGTGTCGAAAAACTGTTTTTT.

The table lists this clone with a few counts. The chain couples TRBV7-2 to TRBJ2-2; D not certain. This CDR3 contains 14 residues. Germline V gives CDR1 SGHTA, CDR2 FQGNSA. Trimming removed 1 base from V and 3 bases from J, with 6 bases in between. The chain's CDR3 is CASSLVVDTGELFF. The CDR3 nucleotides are TGTGCCAGCAGCTTAGTTGTGGACACCGGGGAGCTGTTTTTT.

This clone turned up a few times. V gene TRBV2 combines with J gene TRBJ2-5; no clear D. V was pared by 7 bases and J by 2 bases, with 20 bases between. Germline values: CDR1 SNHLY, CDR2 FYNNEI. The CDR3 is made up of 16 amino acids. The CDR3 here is CASTQRAATSQETQYF. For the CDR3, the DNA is TGTGCCAGCACTCAGCGCGCCGCTACCAGTCAAGAGACCCAGTACTTC.

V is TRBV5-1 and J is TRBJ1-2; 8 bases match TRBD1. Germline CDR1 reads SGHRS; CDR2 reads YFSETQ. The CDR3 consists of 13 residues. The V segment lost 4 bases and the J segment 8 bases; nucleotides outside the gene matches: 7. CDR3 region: CASSDGQGEGYTF. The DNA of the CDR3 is TGCGCCAGCAGCGACGGACAGGGTGAAGGCTACACCTTC.

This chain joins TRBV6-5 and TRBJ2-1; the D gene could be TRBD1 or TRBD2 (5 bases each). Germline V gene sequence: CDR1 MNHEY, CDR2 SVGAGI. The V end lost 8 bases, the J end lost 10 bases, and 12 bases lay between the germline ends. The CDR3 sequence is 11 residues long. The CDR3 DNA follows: TGTGCCAGCCGGGACGGTCCCGAGCAGTTCTTC. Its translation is CASRDGPEQFF.

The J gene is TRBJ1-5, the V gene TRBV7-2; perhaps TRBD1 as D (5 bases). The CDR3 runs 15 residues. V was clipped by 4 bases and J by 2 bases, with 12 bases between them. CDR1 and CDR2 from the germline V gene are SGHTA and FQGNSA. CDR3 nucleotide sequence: TGTGCCAGCAGCTATGGGCAGGGCGGCAATCAGCCCCAGCATTTT. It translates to CASSYGQGGNQPQHF.

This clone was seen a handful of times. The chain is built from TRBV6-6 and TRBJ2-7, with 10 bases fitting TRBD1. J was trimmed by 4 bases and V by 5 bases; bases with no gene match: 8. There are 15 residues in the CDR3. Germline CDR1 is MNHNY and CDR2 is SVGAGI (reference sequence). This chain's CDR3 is CASSNPGQGSYEQYF. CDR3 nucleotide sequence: TGTGCCAGCAGTAATCCGGGACAGGGGTCTTACGAGCAGTACTTC.

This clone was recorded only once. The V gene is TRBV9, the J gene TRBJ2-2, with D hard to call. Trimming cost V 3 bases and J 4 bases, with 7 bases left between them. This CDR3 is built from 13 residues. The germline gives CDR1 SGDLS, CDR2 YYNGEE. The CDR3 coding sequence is TGTGCCAGCAGCGAGACACTCACCGGGGAGCTGTTTTTT. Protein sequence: CASSETLTGELFF.

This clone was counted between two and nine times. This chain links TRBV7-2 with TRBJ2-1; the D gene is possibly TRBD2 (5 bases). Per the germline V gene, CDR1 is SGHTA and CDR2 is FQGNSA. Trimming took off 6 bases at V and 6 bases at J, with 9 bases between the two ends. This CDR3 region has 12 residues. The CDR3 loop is CASRLVVNEQFF. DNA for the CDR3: TGTGCCAGCAGACTAGTCGTCAATGAGCAGTTCTTC.

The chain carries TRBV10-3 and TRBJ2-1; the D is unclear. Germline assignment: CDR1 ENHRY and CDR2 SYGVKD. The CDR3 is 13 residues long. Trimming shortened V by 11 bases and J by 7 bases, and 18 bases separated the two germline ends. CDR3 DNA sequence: TGTGCCTCCCAGAGTCAAATCGGGAATGAGCAGTTCTTC. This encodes CASQSQIGNEQFF.